The 14 T cell receptor beta chains presented below share a single source sample, sequenced in a study of tumor-infiltrating lymphocytes in oesophageal squamous cell carcinoma. TCRdb reanalysed the PCR reads using MiXCR and keeps one entry per CDR3 protein. The sample yields fewer than 11,000 distinct CDR3 sequences, 45% to 65% seen once. The sample comprised esophageal tumor tissue. Source of these receptors: a female donor with esophageal squamous cell carcinoma.

The rearrangement links TRBV7-6 to TRBJ1-1; D gene uncertain. Germline CDR1 reads SGHVS; CDR2 reads FNYEAQ. This CDR3 has 13 amino acids. V lost 4 bases and J lost 3, with 9 bases in between. The chain's CDR3 is CASSSVGDTEAFF. The CDR3 bases are TGTGCCAGCAGCTCCGTTGGGGACACTGAAGCTTTCTTT.

Comments on this clonotype: The CDR3 does not end in the conserved phenylalanine or tryptophan, so this is likely a read error. No DNA is shown, since the ends of the CDR3 on it are uncertain; the CDR3 is the one TCRdb lists. The chain couples TRBV7-2 to TRBJ2-6; TRBD1 is the table's D call, not checked against the DNA. 16 amino acids form the CDR3, both terminal residues included. The germline V gene has CDR1 SGHTA and CDR2 FQGNSA. This CDR3 reads CASSLGTDRNIQYFGA.

The genes are TRBV7-9 and TRBJ2-4, with 9 nucleotides matching TRBD1. Unmatched junction bases numbered 14, after V lost 4 bases and J lost 13 bases. Per germline, CDR1 SEHNR and CDR2 FQNEAQ (reference sequence). This CDR3 is built from 15 residues. This chain's CDR3 is CASSSGTGIYNEQYF. The CDR3 DNA follows: TGTGCCAGCAGCTCTGGGACAGGGATCTACAATGAGCAGTACTTC. Drawing the rest from reference TRBV7-9 and TRBJ2-4, the complete variable domain is DTGVSQNPRHKITKRGQNVTFRCDPISEHNRLYWYRQTLGQGPEFLTYFQNEAQLEKSRLLSDRFSAERPKGSFSTLEIQRTEQGDSAMYLCASSSGTGIYNEQYFGAGTRLSVL.

In its sample, this clonotype was seen a few times. The V and J genes are TRBV7-2 and TRBJ2-5, with TRBD1 matching 8 bases. CDR3 length equals 14 residues. With 5 bases clipped from V and 2 bases from J, the junction kept 4 bases outside the gene matches. CDR1 and CDR2 (germline): SGHTA, FQGNSA. Written as DNA, the CDR3 is TGTGCCAGCAGCCGGGACAGGACACAAGAGACCCAGTACTTC. Translated: CASSRDRTQETQYF. The full variable domain, rest sourced from reference TRBV7-2 and TRBJ2-5, is GAGVSQSPSNKVTEKGKDVELRCDPISGHTALYWYRQSLGQGLEFLIYFQGNSAPDKSGLPSDRFSAERTGGSVSTLTIQRTQQEDSAVYLCASSRDRTQETQYFGPGTRLLVL.

The chain carries TRBV7-3 and TRBJ2-3; 8 nucleotides agree with TRBD2. The CDR3 has 15 amino acids. The germline CDR1 and CDR2 sequences are SGHTA and FQGTGA. With V trimmed by 0 bases and J by 5 bases, 4 bases remained unmatched. CDR3 protein: CASSLTAGEIDTQYF. In DNA form, the CDR3 reads TGTGCCAGCAGCTTAACAGCGGGAGAGATAGATACGCAGTATTTT.

This clonotype was recorded at least ten times. V usage is TRBV6-6 and J usage is TRBJ2-6; D possibly corresponds to TRBD2 (6 bases). V lost 2 bases, J lost 0 bases, and 11 bases lay in between. The germline CDR1 and CDR2 sequences are MNHNY and SVGAGI (reference sequence). This CDR3 comprises 17 residues. The CDR3 DNA is TGTGCCAGCAGTTACCAGTGGGGAGGCTCTGGGGCCAACGTCCTGACTTTC. Its protein is CASSYQWGGSGANVLTF.

The chain carries TRBV7-8 and TRBJ2-7; 11 bases match TRBD2. V shed 1 base, J shed 3 bases, and the junction held 2 bases outside the gene matches. There are 15 residues in the CDR3. Germline values: CDR1 SGHVS, CDR2 FQNEAQ. The CDR3 region has the DNA TGTGCCAGCAGCTTAGAACTAGCGGGAGTCTACGAGCAGTACTTC. The encoded protein is CASSLELAGVYEQYF.

This clonotype was recorded many times. This chain connects TRBV7-3 to TRBJ2-3, with 7 bases matching TRBD2. J lost 2 bases, V lost 2 bases, and 7 bases had no gene match. Germline lookup yields CDR1 SGHTA and CDR2 FQGTGA. This CDR3 is 16 amino acids long. The CDR3 loop is CASSLWGGSLTDTQYF. In nucleotides, the CDR3 is TGTGCCAGCAGCTTATGGGGCGGGAGCCTCACAGATACGCAGTATTTT. The variable domain in full, with the rest retrieved from reference TRBV7-3 and TRBJ2-3, is GAGVSQTPSNKVTEKGKYVELRCDPISGHTALYWYRQSLGQGPEFLIYFQGTGAADDSGLPNDRFFAVRPEGSVSTLKIQRTERGDSAVYLCASSLWGGSLTDTQYFGPGTRLTVL.

The V and J genes are TRBV7-2 and TRBJ2-5, with TRBD1 matching over 9 bases. The CDR3 runs to 15 residues. Germline lookup yields CDR1 SGHTA and CDR2 FQGNSA. With V trimmed by 4 bases and J by 11 bases, 14 bases remained unmatched. This CDR3 is CASSSNRGLGNEQYF. The CDR3 DNA sequence: TGTGCCAGCAGCTCAAACAGGGGGCTGGGCAATGAGCAGTACTTC. Based on the CDR3 plus reference TRBV7-2 and TRBJ2-5, the full variable domain is GAGVSQSPSNKVTEKGKDVELRCDPISGHTALYWYRQSLGQGLEFLIYFQGNSAPDKSGLPSDRFSAERTGGSVSTLTIQRTQQEDSAVYLCASSSNRGLGNEQYFGPGTRLLVL.

The rearrangement links TRBV7-8 to TRBJ2-2, with D unresolved. From germline, CDR1 is SGHVS and CDR2 FQNEAQ. V was trimmed by 3 bases and J by 1 base, leaving 6 bases between them. The CDR3 contains 14 residues. The CDR3 DNA reads TGTGCCAGCAGCTTCATGAGGAACACCGGGGAGCTGTTTTTT. Translation gives CASSFMRNTGELFF.

This chain uses TRBV7-9 with TRBJ2-1; D may be TRBD1 (5 bases). The DNA end lines up better with TRBJ2-7; the J call may be wrong. Germline V gene sequence: CDR1 SEHNR, CDR2 FQNEAQ (reference sequence). The CDR3 totals 13 residues. The CDR3 bases are TGTGCCAGCAGCCCACAGACAGAGGCCGAGCAGTACTTC. Translation: CASSPQTEAEQYF.

The gene calls are TRBV7-3 and TRBJ2-1; unclear D gene. The tail of the sequence fits TRBJ2-5 better, so the J call may be wrong. CDR1 is SGHTA and CDR2 is FQGTGA in the germline V gene. The CDR3 is made up of 14 amino acids. CDR3 DNA sequence: TGTGCCAGCAGCTTAGCGTATGCTACGAGGTCCCAGTACTTC. It specifies CASSLAYATRSQYF.

This clonotype was detected many times. The J gene is TRBJ2-1, the V gene TRBV7-6; no clear D. TRBJ2-7 explains the end of the DNA better; the J call may be wrong. The CDR3 totals 14 residues. The germline gives CDR1 SGHVS, CDR2 FNYEAQ. CDR3 sequence reads: CASSPLGTYNEQYF. The CDR3 region has the DNA TGTGCCAGCAGCCCCCTCGGAACCTACAATGAGCAGTACTTC.

In this sample, this clonotype is medium-sized. The V and J genes are TRBV28 and TRBJ2-2; 11 bases are a match to TRBD2. The CDR3 is 14 amino acids. The J segment lost 4 bases and the V segment lost 6 bases, leaving 1 base of the junction unmatched. Germline V CDR1 and CDR2: MDHEN, SYDVKM. CDR3 amino acids: CASRLAGGTGELFF. The CDR3 DNA reads as TGTGCCAGCAGGCTAGCGGGGGGCACCGGGGAGCTGTTTTTT. The full variable domain, rest sourced from reference TRBV28 and TRBJ2-2, is DVKVTQSSRYLVKRTGEKVFLECVQDMDHENMFWYRQDPGLGLRLIYFSYDVKMKEKGDIPEGYSVSREKKERFSLILESASTNQTSMYLCASRLAGGTGELFFGEGSRLTVL.